This T cell receptor (beta chain) was captured by sequencing in a study of cytomegalovirus exposure and HLA in healthy donors. Study-wide results and limits: There were some public TCRs occurring in many donors, but most TCR sequences were rare. Accounts indicate the classifier identified cytomegalovirus status with strong specificity and sensitivity. Within the 100 to 150 validation repertoires, first-cohort TCR clusters tended to co-occur, according to a later analysis.

The table came from immunoSEQ multiplex PCR; TCRdb's copy has only in-frame clones and leaves some out. The table records approximately 260,000 clones, 70% to 90% of them present only once. Germline trimming cut 4 bases from V and 5 bases from J; bases unmatched to any gene: 11. This CDR3 is built from 16 residues. Per the germline V gene, CDR1 is ENHRY and CDR2 is SYGVKD. A note on this clone: Its antigen remains unknown.

This rearrangement joins TRBV10-3 to TRBJ1-1; 9 nucleotides align to TRBD1. Sequenced material: PBMCs. This receptor was identified in a woman aged 25 to 39 in good health and CMV-seropositive. CDR3 amino acids: CAISGRDREWQTEAFF. The CDR3 DNA reads as TGTGCCATCAGTGGTCGGGACAGGGAATGGCAGACTGAAGCTTTCTTT.